The 21 T cell receptor beta chains presented below share a single source sample, sequenced in a study of T cell repertoires in cytomegalovirus infection. No antigen has been assigned to these receptors. TCRdb re-called the reads with MiXCR, one entry per CDR3 protein. The repertoire has some 270,000 distinct CDR3 sequences, about 20% of them found once; the top ten carry 15% to 20%. The material sequenced was cultured PBMCs, taken from culture after CMV antigen stimulation. The receptor source for this set is a human donor in good health (CMV status not recorded). Some clones in this sample may be carry-over from other donors' samples.

V gene TRBV7-2 combines with J gene TRBJ2-2, with D perhaps matching TRBD2 (5 bases). V lost 0 bases, J lost 7 bases, and 12 bases lay in between. Germline CDR1 and CDR2: SGHTA and FQGNSA. The length of the CDR3 is 15 residues. The CDR3 is CASSLAVTEGGELFF. In DNA form, the CDR3 reads TGTGCCAGCAGCTTAGCCGTTACCGAGGGCGGGGAGCTGTTTTTT.

The V gene is TRBV29-1, the J gene TRBJ2-1, with D possibly TRBD1 on 6 matching bases. This CDR3 contains 11 residues. CDR1 SQVTM and CDR2 ANQGSEA come from the germline V gene. The V end lost 5 bases, the J end lost 8 bases, and 10 bases lay between the germline ends. For the CDR3, the DNA is TGCAGCGTTAATACAGGGTATGAGCAGTTCTTC. Encoded protein: CSVNTGYEQFF.

V gene TRBV6-5 combines with J gene TRBJ2-1; weak D call: TRBD2 (5 bases). This CDR3 region has 14 residues. The V gene lost 5 bases and the J gene lost 7 bases, with 15 bases spanning the gap. CDR1 is MNHEY, CDR2 SVGAGI, per germline. CDR3 sequence: CASSGKRLENEQFF. The CDR3 DNA sequence: TGTGCCAGCAGTGGAAAGCGGCTTGAGAATGAGCAGTTCTTC.

The table lists this clonotype with a few counts. DNA for the CDR3: TGTGCCTCCAAGCGGGAGGGAACCGATGAGCAGTTCTTC. It codes for CASKREGTDEQFF. The chain couples TRBV2 to TRBJ2-1; TRBD2 matches at 10 bases. Germline lookup yields CDR1 SNHLY and CDR2 FYNNEI. V dropped 11 bases and J dropped 8; count of bases not matched to a gene: 9. The CDR3 contains 13 residues.

This clonotype was observed a few times. V gene TRBV7-9 combines with J gene TRBJ2-7; the match to TRBD1 covers 7 bases. The CDR3 is 14 amino acids. Looked up from germline, CDR1 is SEHNR and CDR2 is FQNEAQ (reference sequence). J was trimmed by 2 bases and V by 3 bases; bases with no gene match: 4. CDR3 sequence (DNA): TGTGCCAGCAGCTTCACAGGGGACACCTACGAGCAGTACTTC. It specifies CASSFTGDTYEQYF. The variable domain in full, with the rest retrieved from reference TRBV7-9 and TRBJ2-7, is DTGVSQNPRHKITKRGQNVTFRCDPISEHNRLYWYRQTLGQGPEFLTYFQNEAQLEKSRLLSDRFSAERPKGSFSTLEIQRTEQGDSAMYLCASSFTGDTYEQYFGPGTRLTVT.

This rearrangement joins TRBV2 to TRBJ2-3; perhaps TRBD1 as D (5 bases). The V end was cut by 7 bases, the J end by 2 bases, with 16 bases between. The germline V gene encodes CDR1 SNHLY and CDR2 FYNNEI. The CDR3 loop spans 15 amino acids. The CDR3 is CASTGIHTHTDTQYF. The CDR3 DNA reads as TGTGCCAGCACAGGGATCCATACCCACACAGATACGCAGTATTTT.

The chain couples TRBV7-6 to TRBJ2-1, with 11 bases lining up with TRBD2. Germline V gene sequence: CDR1 SGHVS, CDR2 FNYEAQ. V gave up 1 base and J gave up 8 bases; unmatched junction bases: 4. The CDR3 length is 15 residues. CDR3 residues: CASSLGLAGRDEQFF. CDR3 DNA: TGTGCCAGCAGCTTAGGACTAGCGGGGCGCGATGAGCAGTTCTTC.

The rearrangement joins TRBV20-1 to TRBJ1-4; perhaps TRBD1 as D (5 bases). With 3 bases removed from V and 8 bases from J, the gap between germline ends came to 10 bases. This CDR3 has 12 residues. Looked up from germline, CDR1 is DFQATT and CDR2 is SNEGSKA (reference sequence). The CDR3 DNA is TGCAGTGCTAGGCCAGGGCGGGAAAAACTGTTTTTT. Protein product: CSARPGREKLFF.

This clonotype came up once. The V gene is TRBV19, the J gene TRBJ2-7, with no clear D. This CDR3 is built from 14 residues. V was shortened by 1 base and J by 4 bases, with 11 bases between the two germline ends. Germline V CDR1 and CDR2: LNHDA, SQIVND (reference sequence). CDR3 sequence: CASSIGHIGYEQYF. The CDR3, as DNA: TGTGCCAGTAGTATAGGGCACATAGGATACGAGCAGTACTTC.

The gene calls are TRBV18 and TRBJ1-5; 9 positions match TRBD1. The CDR3 totals 14 residues. Losses at the gene ends were 3 bases for V and 5 bases for J; bases not matched to a gene: 2. CDR1 is KGHSH, CDR2 LQKENI, per germline. Here the CDR3 reads CASSPGQGHQPQHF. The CDR3 nucleotides read TGTGCCAGCTCACCGGGACAGGGTCATCAGCCCCAGCATTTT.

The rearrangement uses TRBV6-2 or TRBV6-3 and TRBJ2-1, with D tentatively TRBD2 (5 bases). There are 16 residues in the CDR3. V was pared by 5 bases and J by 0 bases, with 14 bases between. The germline gives CDR1 MNHEY, CDR2 SVGEGT. This CDR3 reads CASSRLTGSSYNEQFF. The CDR3 DNA follows: TGTGCCAGCAGTCGACTCACGGGGAGCTCCTACAATGAGCAGTTCTTC.

CDR3 sequence (DNA): TGTGCCAGCAGCTCCGGGGGACACACAGATACGCAGTATTTT. Amino acids: CASSSGGHTDTQYF. This sequence joins TRBV7-9 and TRBJ2-3; TRBD1 or TRBD2 may be the D gene (6 bases each). The CDR3 is made up of 14 amino acids. The germline V gene encodes CDR1 SEHNR and CDR2 FQNEAQ (reference sequence). With 4 bases removed from V and 2 bases from J, the gap between germline ends came to 10 bases.

This clonotype has at least ten counts. The chain has TRBV7-2 and TRBJ1-5, with 7 bases identical to TRBD1. The CDR3 length is 18 residues. The V and J ends lost 5 bases and 0 bases, in that order; junction bases with no gene match: 13. Germline V gene lookup returns CDR1 SGHTA and CDR2 FQGNSA. In DNA, the CDR3 is TGTGCCAGCAGCCGAAGACAGGGAGGGGGATATAGCAATCAGCCCCAGCATTTT. It yields the protein CASSRRQGGGYSNQPQHF.

This clonotype was counted a few times. This chain connects TRBV7-2 to TRBJ2-7; possible D gene TRBD2, 6 bases. The CDR3 totals 13 residues. Germline V gives CDR1 SGHTA, CDR2 FQGNSA. V dropped 1 base and J dropped 10 bases, with 14 bases sitting between them. The CDR3 DNA reads as TGTGCCAGCAGCTTAGAAGCGGGCGGGAATCAGTACTTC. Protein product: CASSLEAGGNQYF. The whole variable domain, filled in from reference TRBV7-2 and TRBJ2-7, reads GAGVSQSPSNKVTEKGKDVELRCDPISGHTALYWYRQSLGQGLEFLIYFQGNSAPDKSGLPSDRFSAERTGGSVSTLTIQRTQQEDSAVYLCASSLEAGGNQYFGPGTRLTVT.

The gene calls are TRBV4-3 and TRBJ1-5; no firm D call. From germline, CDR1 is LGHNA and CDR2 YSLEER. Trimming stripped 0 bases from V and 5 bases from J, with 5 bases between. This CDR3 has 13 residues. CDR3 residues: CASSQDWDQPQHF. For the CDR3, the DNA is TGCGCCAGCAGCCAAGATTGGGATCAGCCCCAGCATTTT.

Ten or more counts support this clonotype. The gene calls are TRBV7-9 and TRBJ2-1, with D uncertain. The V end lost 8 bases, the J end lost 3 bases, and 14 bases lay between the germline ends. This CDR3 is 14 amino acids long. Germline CDR1 reads SEHNR; CDR2 reads FQNEAQ (reference sequence). CDR3 sequence (DNA): TGTGCCAGCGACCCGATGCAGAGCTACAATGAGCAGTTCTTC. As protein: CASDPMQSYNEQFF.

This clonotype has only a few counts. The chain joins TRBV11-2 to TRBJ2-6; 11 nucleotides line up with TRBD2. This CDR3 has 18 residues. Losses at the gene ends were 5 bases for V and 4 bases for J; bases not matched to a gene: 10. Germline V gene sequence: CDR1 SGHAT, CDR2 FQNNGV. Here the CDR3 DNA reads TGTGCCAGCAGCATAACTAGCGGGAGTTTGGGCGGGGCCAACGTCCTGACTTTC. It yields the protein CASSITSGSLGGANVLTF.

The chain couples TRBV6-6 to TRBJ2-7, with a weak D call TRBD1 (5 bases). Trimming cost V 7 bases and J 3 bases, with 13 bases left between them. This CDR3 comprises 13 residues. Germline CDR1 is MNHNY and CDR2 is SVGAGI (reference sequence). The CDR3 is CASTRDPLYEQYV. The CDR3 DNA reads TGTGCCAGCACCAGGGATCCCCTCTACGAGCAGTACGTC.

V is TRBV29-1 and J is TRBJ2-2; D gene unclear. The germline CDR1 and CDR2 sequences are SQVTM and ANQGSEA. The CDR3 extends over 14 amino acids. Trimming shortened V by 6 bases and J by 0 bases, and 11 bases separated the two germline ends. The CDR3 protein is CSVAHTANTGELFF. Here the CDR3 DNA reads TGCAGCGTCGCTCACACTGCGAACACCGGGGAGCTGTTTTTT.

The genes are TRBV5-1 and TRBJ2-1, with 12 bases that match TRBD2. J lost 2 bases, V lost 2 bases, and 5 bases had no gene match. Germline CDR1 reads SGHRS; CDR2 reads YFSETQ. The CDR3 loop spans 17 amino acids. The chain's CDR3 is CASSFGTSGRTYNEQFF. Written as DNA, the CDR3 is TGCGCCAGCAGCTTCGGGACTAGCGGGCGGACCTACAATGAGCAGTTCTTC.

This clonotype has at least ten counts. The chain is built from TRBV6-1 and TRBJ2-6; 8 positions agree with TRBD1. The CDR3 loop spans 19 amino acids. Germline CDR1 is MNHNS and CDR2 is SASEGT. V shed 5 bases, J shed 0 bases, and the junction held 12 bases outside the gene matches. CDR3 region: CASSPTRDRTGSGANVLTF. The CDR3 coding sequence is TGTGCCAGCAGTCCTACCCGGGACAGGACGGGCTCTGGGGCCAACGTCCTGACTTTC.